Listed here are 32 T cell receptor beta chains from one sample, sequenced in a study of blood T cells in healthy people across ages. Alongside a J-beta primer mix, a sample-barcoded 5' primer served in a second PCR lasting 7 to 11 cycles. TCRdb redid the calling of the 5' RACE reads with MiXCR, one entry per CDR3 protein. The table shows about 830,000 distinct CDR3 sequences, with 60% to 80% occurring only once. The material sequenced was blood. The receptors derive from a young man in good health.

The V gene is TRBV9, the J gene TRBJ2-1; the match to TRBD1 covers 8 bases. After removal of 3 bases from V and 7 bases from J, the junction contained 12 bases not matched to a gene. The CDR3 has 16 residues. In germline, CDR1 is SGDLS, CDR2 YYNGEE. This CDR3 is CASSESGGLVRNEQFF. DNA for the CDR3: TGTGCCAGCAGCGAATCAGGGGGCTTAGTCCGGAATGAGCAGTTCTTC.

As for this clonotype: An end of the junction differs from the germline gene, which may be a read error. This chain links TRBV7-6 with TRBJ1-5; TRBD1 is a possible D gene (5 bases). Germline V CDR1 and CDR2: SGHVS, FNYEAQ. The CDR3 extends over 15 amino acids. Here the CDR3 reads CAGSPDSRFSWPQHF. The CDR3 region has the DNA TGTGCCGGCAGCCCCGACAGTAGGTTTTCTTGGCCCCAGCATTTT.

J is TRBJ2-3 and V is TRBV3-1, with TRBD1 identical over 7 bases. CDR1 and CDR2 (germline): LGHDT, YNNKEL (reference sequence). This CDR3 comprises 16 residues. V was clipped by 5 bases and J by 2 bases; unmatched bases: 10. The CDR3 reads CASSTGTESSTDTQYF. CDR3 nucleotide sequence: TGTGCCAGCAGCACCGGGACAGAAAGTTCCACAGATACGCAGTATTTT.

This clonotype was detected many times. The CDR3, as DNA: TGCAGTGCAGAACCTCGACTAGCGGGGTTGTTAGAGCAGTACTTC. It codes for CSAEPRLAGLLEQYF. The chain is built from TRBV20-1 and TRBJ2-4, with 11 bases that match TRBD2. The CDR3 has 15 residues. Germline lookup yields CDR1 DFQATT and CDR2 SNEGSKA (reference sequence). V was clipped by 6 bases and J by 13 bases; unmatched bases: 17.

This chain uses TRBV10-3 with TRBJ2-7, with no clear D. The V end was cut by 4 bases, the J end by 7 bases, with 8 bases between. The germline V gene has CDR1 ENHRY and CDR2 SYGVKD. This CDR3 comprises 11 residues. CDR3 loop: CAISAGMEQYF. Written as DNA, the CDR3 is TGTGCCATCAGTGCGGGCATGGAGCAGTACTTC.

This clonotype was seen only a few times. The J gene is TRBJ2-1, the V gene TRBV10-3, with no clear D. V lost 4 bases and J 12 bases, leaving 19 bases between the germline ends. The germline gives CDR1 ENHRY, CDR2 SYGVKD. The CDR3 consists of 14 residues. The CDR3 loop is CAISVGSLLHGQFF. CDR3 nucleotides: TGTGCCATCAGTGTTGGCAGCCTCCTGCACGGGCAGTTCTTC.

The CDR3 here is CASSLRSSGGPRDTQYF. The CDR3 DNA sequence: TGTGCCAGCAGTTTAAGATCTAGCGGGGGCCCACGAGATACGCAGTATTTT. V gene TRBV12-3 or TRBV12-4 combines with J gene TRBJ2-3; 10 nucleotides align to TRBD2. The trim removed 2 bases at V and 5 bases at J, leaving 10 bases unmatched. The CDR3 spans 17 residues.

There are many counts of this clonotype. The CDR3 loop reads CSVEGSYEQYF. In DNA form, the CDR3 reads TGCAGCGTTGAAGGTAGCTACGAGCAGTACTTC. V and J are TRBV29-1 and TRBJ2-7, with unresolved D. This CDR3 contains 11 residues. V was shortened by 1 base and J by 3 bases, with 4 bases between the two germline ends. CDR1 is SQVTM and CDR2 is ANQGSEA in the germline V gene.

The chain joins TRBV21-1 to TRBJ1-1; the D call TRBD1 from the table was never checked on the DNA. TRBV21-1 is flagged as a pseudogene. The CDR3 is made up of 15 amino acids. CDR3 region: CASSPREGAGTEAFF. For the CDR3, the DNA is TGTGCCAGCAGCCCCCGGGAGGGGGCAGGCACTGAAGCTTTCTTT.

The sample holds a few counts of this clonotype. The chain uses TRBV10-3 and TRBJ2-7, with 7 positions matching TRBD2. The J call may be incorrect, as the DNA end agrees better with TRBJ2-5. Germline V gene lookup returns CDR1 ENHRY and CDR2 SYGVKD. The CDR3 has 15 amino acids. The CDR3 bases are TGTGCCATCAGTGGAATGGGGGGGGTGTCGGAGACCCAGTACTTC. Translation gives CAISGMGGVSETQYF.

The chain recombines TRBV2 with TRBJ2-6; no clear D. CDR1 and CDR2 (germline): SNHLY, FYNNEI. V was clipped by 3 bases and J by 2 bases, with 2 bases between them. The CDR3 runs to 13 residues. CDR3 protein: CASSDTGANVLTF. CDR3 nucleotide sequence: TGTGCCAGCAGTGATACTGGGGCCAACGTCCTGACTTTC. Looking up the rest from reference TRBV2 and TRBJ2-6 gives the full variable domain: EPEVTQTPSHQVTQMGQEVILRCVPISNHLYFYWYRQILGQKVEFLVSFYNNEISEKSEIFDDQFSVERPDGSNFTLKIRSTKLEDSAMYFCASSDTGANVLTFGAGSRLTVL.

The rearrangement uses TRBV21-1 and TRBJ1-5; the D call in the table, TRBD1, was not verified against the DNA. TRBV21-1 is flagged as a pseudogene. The CDR3 runs 20 residues. The CDR3 loop reads CASSKYGLGQDINSNQPQHF. The CDR3 DNA reads as TGTGCCAGCAGCAAGTACGGGTTAGGACAGGACATCAATAGCAATCAGCCCCAGCATTTT.

This sequence joins TRBV29-1 and TRBJ2-2; tentative D call: TRBD2 (5 bases). Germline V gene lookup returns CDR1 SQVTM and CDR2 ANQGSEA. V shed 5 bases and J shed 3 bases, with 13 bases lying between them. This CDR3 contains 14 residues. The CDR3 sequence: CSVLMRVDTGELFF. CDR3 DNA: TGCAGCGTTCTTATGAGGGTGGACACCGGGGAGCTGTTTTTT.

The chain employs TRBV5-1 and TRBJ2-7, with D perhaps being TRBD1 or TRBD2 (5 bases each). CDR1 and CDR2 (germline): SGHRS, YFSETQ. The CDR3 spans 15 residues. The ends were cut back, 5 bases at V and 3 bases at J, with 18 bases in the middle. CDR3 protein: CASRIALGTVYEQYF. Written as DNA, the CDR3 is TGCGCCAGCAGGATCGCCTTAGGGACCGTCTACGAGCAGTACTTC. Together with reference TRBV5-1 and TRBJ2-7, the CDR3 gives the full variable domain: KAGVTQTPRYLIKTRGQQVTLSCSPISGHRSVSWYQQTPGQGLQFLFEYFSETQRNKGNFPGRFSGRQFSNSRSEMNVSTLELGDSALYLCASRIALGTVYEQYFGPGTRLTVT.

This clonotype was seen a single time. The chain uses TRBV10-3 and TRBJ2-3; the D call may be TRBD1 or TRBD2 (6 bases each). Per germline, CDR1 ENHRY and CDR2 SYGVKD. The CDR3 is 18 residues long. The ends were cut back, 1 base at V and 1 base at J, with 18 bases in the middle. Here the CDR3 reads CAISEYDGGPLGTDTQYF. CDR3 nucleotide sequence: TGTGCCATCAGTGAGTACGACGGGGGCCCCCTCGGCACAGATACGCAGTATTTT.

The rearrangement uses TRBV10-3 and TRBJ2-7; 8 bases align to TRBD1. Germline-derived CDR1 and CDR2 are ENHRY and SYGVKD. The length of the CDR3 is 15 residues. The V and J ends lost 3 bases and 1 base, in that order; junction bases with no gene match: 5. Here the CDR3 reads CAISDFDRGSYEQYF. The CDR3 bases are TGTGCCATCAGTGATTTCGACAGGGGATCCTACGAGCAGTACTTC.

The chain recombines TRBV5-1 with TRBJ2-1, with D possibly called TRBD1 or TRBD2 (6 bases each). The CDR3 consists of 15 residues. Trimming took 2 bases from V and 3 from J, leaving 12 bases between them. Germline V gene lookup returns CDR1 SGHRS and CDR2 YFSETQ. The CDR3: CASSFDGGGYNEQFF. The DNA of the CDR3 is TGCGCCAGCAGCTTCGACGGGGGCGGCTACAATGAGCAGTTCTTC.

In nucleotides, the CDR3 is TGTGCCAGCGGTTGGGCATCCTACAATGAGCAGTTCTTC. Its protein product is CASGWASYNEQFF. The rearrangement uses TRBV27 and TRBJ2-1; D not resolved. Trimming pared 8 bases from V and 1 base from J, leaving 9 bases between. Germline V gene sequence: CDR1 MNHEY, CDR2 SMNVEV (reference sequence). The CDR3 runs 13 residues.

The V and J genes are TRBV4-1 and TRBJ2-7, with D perhaps matching TRBD2 (5 bases). CDR1 MGHRA and CDR2 YSYEKL come from the germline V gene. This CDR3 has 17 amino acids. Trimming cost V 3 bases and J 1 base, with 19 bases left between them. CDR3 DNA sequence: TGCGCCAGCAGCCATAAAGAAACTGCGGGTTTGTCCTACGAGCAGTACTTC. Protein: CASSHKETAGLSYEQYF.

Comment on this clonotype: An end of the junction differs from the germline gene, which may be a read error. The chain uses TRBV7-2 and TRBJ2-3; D could derive from TRBD1 or TRBD2 (5 bases each). The germline gives CDR1 SGHTA, CDR2 FQGNSA. The CDR3 spans 14 residues. CDR3 region: CASSLVEGTGTQYF. The CDR3 region has the DNA TGTGCCAGCAGCTTAGTAGAGGGCACAGGTACGCAGTATTTT.

This clonotype was observed a single time. The chain is built from TRBV15 and TRBJ2-1, with D perhaps assigned TRBD1 or TRBD2 (5 bases each). The V gene lost 5 bases and the J gene lost 0 bases, with 11 bases spanning the gap. Germline CDR1 and CDR2: LNHNV and YYDKDF (reference sequence). This CDR3 has 15 amino acids. The CDR3 region is CATSRGESSYNEQFF. The CDR3 nucleotides are TGTGCCACCAGCCGGGGCGAGAGCTCCTACAATGAGCAGTTCTTC.

Many counts were recorded for this clonotype. V gene TRBV7-9 combines with J gene TRBJ1-2; D gene uncertain. V was clipped by 5 bases and J by 6 bases, with 10 bases between them. This CDR3 has 12 amino acids. In germline, CDR1 is SEHNR, CDR2 FQNEAQ (reference sequence). CDR3 loop: CASSEYGDGYTF. For the CDR3, the DNA is TGTGCCAGCAGCGAGTACGGGGATGGCTACACCTTC.

The CDR3: CSVGFSSRAFF. In DNA form, the CDR3 reads TGCAGCGTTGGTTTTAGTTCTCGGGCTTTCTTT. The chain carries TRBV29-1 and TRBJ1-1, with no clear D. CDR3 length equals 11 residues. Trimming removed 4 bases at V and 11 bases at J, with 14 bases between. CDR1 is SQVTM, CDR2 ANQGSEA, per germline.

In this sample, this clonotype turned up a few times. The rearrangement joins TRBV7-2 to TRBJ2-3; D is unresolved. Deletions cut 6 bases from V and 0 bases from J, with 13 bases between. Per germline, CDR1 SGHTA and CDR2 FQGNSA. This CDR3 is 15 amino acids long. CDR3 sequence: CASSPSVTSTDTQYF. CDR3 sequence (DNA): TGTGCCAGCAGTCCTAGTGTAACTAGCACAGATACGCAGTATTTT.

V and J are TRBV5-6 and TRBJ2-3; 9 bases map to TRBD1. The length of the CDR3 is 15 residues. The germline CDR1 and CDR2 sequences are SGHDT and YYEEEE. After removal of 4 bases from V and 6 bases from J, the junction contained 9 bases not matched to a gene. The CDR3 here is CASSADRGLRDTQYF. In DNA, the CDR3 is TGTGCCAGCAGCGCGGACAGGGGCTTGAGGGATACGCAGTATTTT.

V usage is TRBV7-3 and J usage is TRBJ1-6; 7 bases are a match to TRBD1. Germline assignment: CDR1 SGHTA and CDR2 FQGTGA. The length of the CDR3 is 14 residues. V dropped 5 bases and J dropped 8; count of bases not matched to a gene: 6. The CDR3 nucleotides read TGTGCCAGCAGCCCGGCAGGGGGGCATTCACCCCTCCACTTT. It specifies CASSPAGGHSPLHF.

The genes are TRBV20-1 and TRBJ1-1; possible D gene TRBD1, 5 bases. V lost 5 bases, J lost 5 bases, and 21 bases lay in between. The V gene's germline CDR1 is DFQATT and CDR2 SNEGSKA (reference sequence). The CDR3 covers 15 residues. DNA of the CDR3: TGCAGTGCTGAGACGGGACGAAATTTGGGGACTGAAGCTTTCTTT. Translated, it gives CSAETGRNLGTEAFF.

The V and J genes are TRBV20-1 and TRBJ2-7, with TRBD2 as a possible D gene (7 bases). There are 14 residues in the CDR3. The ends were cut back, 2 bases at V and 0 bases at J, with 11 bases in the middle. CDR1 is DFQATT, CDR2 SNEGSKA, per germline (reference sequence). CDR3 region: CSARREGGSYEQYF. The CDR3 nucleotides are TGCAGTGCTAGAAGGGAGGGGGGCTCCTACGAGCAGTACTTC.

V is TRBV28 and J is TRBJ2-7, with a tentative D call TRBD1 (5 bases). Germline V gene data show CDR1 as MDHEN and CDR2 as SYDVKM. The CDR3 loop spans 16 amino acids. V lost 5 bases and J 3 bases, leaving 20 bases between the germline ends. Here the CDR3 reads CASSPDIGSELYEQYF. CDR3 bases: TGTGCCAGCAGTCCGGACATCGGTTCAGAGCTCTACGAGCAGTACTTC.

The table lists this clonotype with many counts. The V and J genes are TRBV12-3 or TRBV12-4 and TRBJ2-7; D gene uncertain. This CDR3 is 11 amino acids long. V dropped 3 bases and J dropped 6 bases, with 6 bases sitting between them. This chain's CDR3 is CASSFASEQYF. Written as DNA, the CDR3 is TGTGCCAGCAGTTTCGCTAGCGAGCAGTACTTC.

This clonotype was observed a handful of times. The V gene is TRBV9, the J gene TRBJ2-3; no firm D call. V was trimmed by 5 bases and J by 3 bases, leaving 10 bases between them. CDR1 SGDLS and CDR2 YYNGEE come from the germline V gene. The CDR3 runs 13 residues. The CDR3 here is CASSARGTDTQYF. For the CDR3, the DNA is TGTGCCAGCAGTGCCAGAGGTACAGATACGCAGTATTTT.

This clonotype occurred a few times. V and J are TRBV7-2 and TRBJ2-1, with D possibly TRBD2 on 6 matching bases. Germline lookup yields CDR1 SGHTA and CDR2 FQGNSA. V gave up 6 bases and J gave up 5 bases, with 17 bases separating them. The CDR3 extends over 15 amino acids. CDR3 in amino acids: CASRVAARRDNEQFF. The CDR3 nucleotides are TGTGCCAGCAGAGTAGCTGCCCGGAGGGACAATGAGCAGTTCTTC.